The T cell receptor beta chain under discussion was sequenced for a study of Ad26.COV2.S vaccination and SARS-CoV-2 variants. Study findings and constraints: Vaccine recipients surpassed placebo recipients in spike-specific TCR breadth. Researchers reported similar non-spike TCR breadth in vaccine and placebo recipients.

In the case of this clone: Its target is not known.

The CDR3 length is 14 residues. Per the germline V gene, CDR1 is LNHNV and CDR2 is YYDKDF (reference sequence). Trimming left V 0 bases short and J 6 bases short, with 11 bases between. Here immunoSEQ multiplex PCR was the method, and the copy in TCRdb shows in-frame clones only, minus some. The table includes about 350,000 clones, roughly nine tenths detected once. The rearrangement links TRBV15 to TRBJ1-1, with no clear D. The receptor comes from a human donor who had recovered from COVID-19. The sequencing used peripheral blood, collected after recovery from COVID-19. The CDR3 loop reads CATSRDPYGPEAFF. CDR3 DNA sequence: TGTGCCACCAGCAGAGATCCGTATGGCCCTGAAGCTTTCTTT. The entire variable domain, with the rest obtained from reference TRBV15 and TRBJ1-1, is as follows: DAMVIQNPRYQVTQFGKPVTLSCSQTLNHNVMYWYQQKSSQAPKLLFHYYDKDFNNEADTPDNFQSRRPNTSFCFLDIRSPGLGDTAMYLCATSRDPYGPEAFFGQGTRLTVV.